The 24 T cell receptor beta chains below come from one sample, sequenced in a study of response to subunit inactivated influenza vaccine. Via MiXCR, TCRdb re-called the RT-PCR reads, giving one row per CDR3 protein. In the table there are about 240,000 distinct CDR3 sequences, 9% to 15% of which are singletons. This specimen consisted of non-naive T cells sorted from PBMCs, obtained 14 to 15 days before vaccination. The source of these receptors is a man over 45 who received an inactivated influenza vaccine.

The sample holds a few counts of this clonotype. The chain has TRBV7-2 and TRBJ2-7, with 9 bases aligning to TRBD2. Looked up from germline, CDR1 is SGHTA and CDR2 is FQGNSA. Losses at the gene ends were 4 bases for V and 5 bases for J; bases not matched to a gene: 12. The CDR3 has 16 residues. The chain's CDR3 is CASSSGGSGRQNEQYF. CDR3 coding DNA: TGTGCCAGCAGCTCCGGAGGGAGCGGGAGGCAAAACGAGCAGTACTTC.

The gene calls are TRBV12-3 or TRBV12-4 and TRBJ2-2; D unclear. The CDR3 consists of 11 residues. With 4 bases removed from V and 7 bases from J, the gap between germline ends came to 4 bases. The CDR3 spells CASSYHGELFF. The CDR3 DNA is TGTGCCAGCAGTTATCACGGGGAGCTGTTTTTT.

This clonotype has more than one count but fewer than ten. The chain links TRBV7-9 to TRBJ2-1; TRBD2 matches at 11 bases. The CDR3 sequence is 15 residues long. Germline CDR1 SEHNR, CDR2 FQNEAQ (reference sequence). V trimming: 7 bases; J trimming: 7 bases; junction bases outside the gene matches: 9. CDR3 sequence (DNA): TGTGCCAGCACCATAGGGACTAGCGGTAAAAATGAGCAGTTCTTC. Translation gives CASTIGTSGKNEQFF.

This clonotype was seen only a few times. Since a much larger clone is just one base distant, this may be a read error. The V and J genes are TRBV7-2 and TRBJ2-7; D call uncertain. There are 13 residues in the CDR3. V was clipped by 0 bases and J by 2 bases, with 5 bases between them. Germline V gene data show CDR1 as SGHTA and CDR2 as FQGNSA. The CDR3 DNA reads TGTGCCAGCAGCTTAGCGGCTACCTACGAGCAGTACTTC. Translation gives CASSLAATYEQYF. Full variable domain (outside the CDR3, taken from reference TRBV7-2 and TRBJ2-7): GAGVSQSPSNKVTEKGKDVELRCDPISGHTALYWYRQSLGQGLEFLIYFQGNSAPDKSGLPSDRFSAERTGGSVSTLTIQRTQQEDSAVYLCASSLAATYEQYFGPGTRLTVT.

The J gene is TRBJ1-5, the V gene TRBV28; D gene ambiguous. Germline loops: CDR1 MDHEN, CDR2 SYDVKM. The V and J ends lost 2 bases and 2 bases respectively, with 16 bases between them. This CDR3 comprises 17 residues. The CDR3 sequence: CASSLRVRGSRNQPQHF. The CDR3 coding sequence is TGTGCCAGCAGTTTACGGGTTAGAGGGTCGCGCAATCAGCCCCAGCATTTT.

This clonotype was seen many times. The chain has TRBV11-2 and TRBJ1-4, with unresolved D. This CDR3 comprises 14 residues. Germline values: CDR1 SGHAT, CDR2 FQNNGV. Trimming pared 3 bases from V and 6 bases from J, leaving 11 bases between. DNA of the CDR3: TGTGCCAGCAGCTTTGGGTTAAGGGATGAAAAACTGTTTTTT. It is translated as CASSFGLRDEKLFF.

The chain carries TRBV2 and TRBJ2-3; 9 positions agree with TRBD1. This CDR3 spans 15 amino acids. Germline V lookup: CDR1 SNHLY, CDR2 FYNNEI. With 2 bases clipped from V and 1 base from J, the junction kept 1 base outside the gene matches. The CDR3 DNA is TGTGCCAGCAGTGAAAGGGACAGGGGCACAGATACGCAGTATTTT. Protein sequence: CASSERDRGTDTQYF.

This clonotype was observed at least ten times. The chain joins TRBV2 to TRBJ2-5, with D tentatively TRBD1 (5 bases). CDR1 is SNHLY and CDR2 is FYNNEI in the germline V gene. The CDR3 is 15 residues long. The V end lost 6 bases, the J end lost 1 base, and 15 bases lay between the germline ends. CDR3 in amino acids: CASRKGAGFQETQYF. The DNA for the CDR3 is TGTGCCAGCAGGAAAGGTGCAGGGTTCCAAGAGACCCAGTACTTC.

This clonotype has just a few counts. J is TRBJ1-1 and V is TRBV6-1; weak D call: TRBD1 (5 bases). Germline V gene lookup returns CDR1 MNHNS and CDR2 SASEGT. Trimming pared 6 bases from V and 7 bases from J, leaving 12 bases between. CDR3 size: 12 residues. The CDR3 protein is CASSVHRNEAFF. The CDR3 DNA is TGTGCCAGCAGCGTCCACAGGAATGAAGCTTTCTTT.

The rearrangement joins TRBV5-1 to TRBJ2-7, with 14 bases fitting TRBD2. Germline CDR1 SGHRS, CDR2 YFSETQ. CDR3 length equals 16 residues. J was trimmed by 4 bases and V by 4 bases; bases with no gene match: 7. Here the CDR3 DNA reads TGCGCCAGCAGCCGAGGGACTAGCGGGAGTCTTTACGAGCAGTACTTC. Protein: CASSRGTSGSLYEQYF.

V usage is TRBV27 and J usage is TRBJ2-1, with TRBD2 matching 10 bases. The germline CDR1 and CDR2 sequences are MNHEY and SMNVEV (reference sequence). The CDR3 spans 16 residues. The ends lost 5 bases at V and 10 bases at J; junction bases unmatched: 14. The CDR3 region has the DNA TGTGCCAGCAGTCGGAGTACTAGCGGGGTACAGGTAGAGCAGTTCTTC. It specifies CASSRSTSGVQVEQFF.

This rearrangement joins TRBV6-2 or TRBV6-3 to TRBJ1-2, with 9 bases that match TRBD1. Germline lookup yields CDR1 MNHEY and CDR2 SVGEGT. The CDR3 has 14 residues. The ends lost 4 bases at V and 6 bases at J; junction bases unmatched: 6. CDR3 sequence reads: CASSSRTGVDGYTF. The CDR3, as DNA: TGTGCCAGCAGTTCCCGGACAGGGGTAGATGGCTACACCTTC.

This clonotype turned up a few times. V and J are TRBV7-9 and TRBJ1-3; D remains ambiguous. CDR3 length: 10 residues. The germline V gene has CDR1 SEHNR and CDR2 FQNEAQ (reference sequence). Trimming pared 5 bases from V and 11 bases from J, leaving 7 bases between. CDR3 sequence: CASSGESIYF. CDR3 in DNA: TGTGCCAGCAGCGGGGAGTCCATATATTTT.

This sequence joins TRBV19 and TRBJ2-2; 7 bases line up with TRBD1. CDR3 size: 12 residues. Germline V gene lookup returns CDR1 LNHDA and CDR2 SQIVND (reference sequence). After removal of 4 bases from V and 12 bases from J, the junction contained 5 bases not matched to a gene. The CDR3 loop reads CASSTRQGKLFF. CDR3 in DNA: TGTGCCAGTAGTACCCGACAGGGAAAGCTGTTTTTT.

CDR3 sequence reads: CSARARPGTGVSDTQYF. The CDR3 nucleotides are TGCAGTGCTAGAGCCCGACCCGGGACAGGGGTGTCAGATACGCAGTATTTT. The chain is built from TRBV20-1 and TRBJ2-3, with 10 nucleotides matching TRBD1. Per the germline V gene, CDR1 is DFQATT and CDR2 is SNEGSKA (reference sequence). The ends lost 1 base at V and 4 bases at J; junction bases unmatched: 11. The CDR3 totals 17 residues.

The gene calls are TRBV7-9 and TRBJ2-3; D is perhaps TRBD2 (7 bases). This CDR3 has 15 amino acids. Germline V lookup: CDR1 SEHNR, CDR2 FQNEAQ (reference sequence). V was shortened by 4 bases and J by 2 bases, with 13 bases between the two germline ends. CDR3 sequence reads: CASSYLGGDTDTQYF. The CDR3 DNA sequence: TGTGCCAGCAGCTACTTAGGGGGGGACACAGATACGCAGTATTTT.

This clonotype was seen ten or more times. V and J are TRBV29-1 and TRBJ1-4; D may be TRBD1 (5 bases). This CDR3 is 13 amino acids long. CDR1 SQVTM and CDR2 ANQGSEA come from the germline V gene. V shed 4 bases and J shed 7 bases, with 13 bases lying between them. The DNA of the CDR3 is TGCAGCGTTGGGGAGGGGATTTCTGAAAAACTGTTTTTT. Amino acids: CSVGEGISEKLFF.

The CDR3 sequence: CATSDLGGGRQETQYF. CDR3 sequence (DNA): TGTGCCACCAGTGATTTAGGAGGGGGGCGTCAAGAGACCCAGTACTTC. This chain uses TRBV24-1 with TRBJ2-5; D possibly uses TRBD1 or TRBD2 (6 bases each). With 1 base removed from V and 2 bases from J, the gap between germline ends came to 13 bases. The CDR3 sequence is 16 residues long. From germline, CDR1 is KGHDR and CDR2 SFDVKD.

This clonotype was counted a few times. V is TRBV5-8 and J is TRBJ1-5, with D unclear. Germline assignment: CDR1 SGHTS and CDR2 YDEGEE. The CDR3 contains 16 residues. V dropped 4 bases and J dropped 8 bases, with 22 bases sitting between them. The CDR3 bases are TGTGCCAGCAGCCGAAAACCGGCAGGCGGGAGTAAGCCCCAGCATTTT. Its protein product is CASSRKPAGGSKPQHF.

The chain uses TRBV6-1 and TRBJ1-3, with 7 bases that match TRBD1. Germline assignment: CDR1 MNHNS and CDR2 SASEGT. CDR3 size: 13 residues. The CDR3: CAYRDSSGNTIYF. CDR3 in DNA: TGTGCTTACCGGGACAGCTCTGGAAACACCATATATTTT.

In its sample, this clonotype was seen many times. The CDR3 region is CASSPRTSGEQYF. The CDR3 DNA sequence: TGCGCCAGCAGTCCAAGGACTAGCGGCGAGCAGTACTTC. The chain joins TRBV10-2 to TRBJ2-7, with 10 nucleotides matching TRBD2. The CDR3 has 13 residues. CDR1 is WSHSY, CDR2 SAAADI, per germline. V shed 5 bases, J shed 6 bases, and the junction held 4 bases outside the gene matches.

This clonotype occurred many times. The chain has TRBV7-8 and TRBJ2-5, with 9 nucleotides matching TRBD1. V shed 2 bases and J 5 bases; nucleotides not matched to a gene: 6. The germline gives CDR1 SGHVS, CDR2 FQNEAQ. This CDR3 comprises 15 residues. DNA of the CDR3: TGTGCCAGCAGCTTAACACAGGGGGCTTGGGAGACCCAGTACTTC. Translated, it gives CASSLTQGAWETQYF.

The rearrangement uses TRBV6-1 and TRBJ1-2; D gene ambiguous. The ends were cut back, 7 bases at V and 5 bases at J, with 26 bases in the middle. The CDR3 is 17 amino acids. From germline, CDR1 is MNHNS and CDR2 SASEGT. CDR3 in DNA: TGTGCCAGCACCCTGGCTCAGAGGGCCAATTGGTGGTATGGCTACACCTTC. This gives the protein CASTLAQRANWWYGYTF.

This clonotype occurred a few times. The chain couples TRBV4-1 to TRBJ1-2; 8 positions agree with TRBD1. Germline CDR1 MGHRA, CDR2 YSYEKL. V trimming: 0 bases; J trimming: 4 bases; junction bases outside the gene matches: 7. This CDR3 is 16 amino acids long. CDR3 amino acids: CASSQDPQGAVYGYTF. The CDR3 nucleotides read TGCGCCAGCAGCCAAGATCCCCAGGGGGCCGTCTATGGCTACACCTTC.